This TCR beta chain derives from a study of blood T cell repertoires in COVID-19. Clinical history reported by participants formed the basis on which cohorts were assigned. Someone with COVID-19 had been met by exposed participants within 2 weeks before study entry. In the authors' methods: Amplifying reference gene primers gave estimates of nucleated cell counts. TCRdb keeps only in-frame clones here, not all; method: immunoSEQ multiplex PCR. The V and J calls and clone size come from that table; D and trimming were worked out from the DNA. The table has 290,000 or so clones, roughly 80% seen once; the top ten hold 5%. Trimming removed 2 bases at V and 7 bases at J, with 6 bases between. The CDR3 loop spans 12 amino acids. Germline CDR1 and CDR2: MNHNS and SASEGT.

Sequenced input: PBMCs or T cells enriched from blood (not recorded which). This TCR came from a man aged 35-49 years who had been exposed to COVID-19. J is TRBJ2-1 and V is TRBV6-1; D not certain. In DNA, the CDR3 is TGTGCCAGCAGTGAACTTTCGAATGAGCAGTTCTTC. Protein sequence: CASSELSNEQFF.